This TCR beta chain was captured by sequencing in a study of glioma-infiltrating T cells. Study as a whole: Dexamethasone exposure before glioma surgery was limited to six or fewer days. Study-wide points: Gliomas, especially low-grade, showed above-expected tissue-blood divergence; non-neoplastic patients showed below.

Per germline, CDR1 LNHNV and CDR2 YYDKDF (reference sequence). V lost 3 bases and J 4 bases, leaving 8 bases between the germline ends. The CDR3 is made up of 13 amino acids. This clonotype was counted ten times or more. Antigen: not known. Amplification of TCR alpha and beta CDR3 regions from RNA used iRepertoire nested multiplex PCR. TCRdb reprocessed the multiplex PCR reads via MiXCR and lists one record per CDR3 protein. The table lists more than 350,000 distinct CDR3 sequences, approximately 42% of them singletons. This clonotype was sampled from a human donor with low-grade glioma or glioblastoma, undergoing nonglioma brain surgery, or in good health (not recorded which). The sample was glioma tissue, nonneoplastic brain tissue, or PBMCs (not recorded which). This rearrangement joins TRBV15 to TRBJ2-3; D is unclear. CDR3 sequence (DNA): TGTGCCACCAGCAGGGAGTCCGCAGATACGCAGTATTTT. Translating it yields CATSRESADTQYF. Full variable domain (remainder filled in from reference TRBV15 and TRBJ2-3): DAMVIQNPRYQVTQFGKPVTLSCSQTLNHNVMYWYQQKSSQAPKLLFHYYDKDFNNEADTPDNFQSRRPNTSFCFLDIRSPGLGDTAMYLCATSRESADTQYFGPGTRLTVL.